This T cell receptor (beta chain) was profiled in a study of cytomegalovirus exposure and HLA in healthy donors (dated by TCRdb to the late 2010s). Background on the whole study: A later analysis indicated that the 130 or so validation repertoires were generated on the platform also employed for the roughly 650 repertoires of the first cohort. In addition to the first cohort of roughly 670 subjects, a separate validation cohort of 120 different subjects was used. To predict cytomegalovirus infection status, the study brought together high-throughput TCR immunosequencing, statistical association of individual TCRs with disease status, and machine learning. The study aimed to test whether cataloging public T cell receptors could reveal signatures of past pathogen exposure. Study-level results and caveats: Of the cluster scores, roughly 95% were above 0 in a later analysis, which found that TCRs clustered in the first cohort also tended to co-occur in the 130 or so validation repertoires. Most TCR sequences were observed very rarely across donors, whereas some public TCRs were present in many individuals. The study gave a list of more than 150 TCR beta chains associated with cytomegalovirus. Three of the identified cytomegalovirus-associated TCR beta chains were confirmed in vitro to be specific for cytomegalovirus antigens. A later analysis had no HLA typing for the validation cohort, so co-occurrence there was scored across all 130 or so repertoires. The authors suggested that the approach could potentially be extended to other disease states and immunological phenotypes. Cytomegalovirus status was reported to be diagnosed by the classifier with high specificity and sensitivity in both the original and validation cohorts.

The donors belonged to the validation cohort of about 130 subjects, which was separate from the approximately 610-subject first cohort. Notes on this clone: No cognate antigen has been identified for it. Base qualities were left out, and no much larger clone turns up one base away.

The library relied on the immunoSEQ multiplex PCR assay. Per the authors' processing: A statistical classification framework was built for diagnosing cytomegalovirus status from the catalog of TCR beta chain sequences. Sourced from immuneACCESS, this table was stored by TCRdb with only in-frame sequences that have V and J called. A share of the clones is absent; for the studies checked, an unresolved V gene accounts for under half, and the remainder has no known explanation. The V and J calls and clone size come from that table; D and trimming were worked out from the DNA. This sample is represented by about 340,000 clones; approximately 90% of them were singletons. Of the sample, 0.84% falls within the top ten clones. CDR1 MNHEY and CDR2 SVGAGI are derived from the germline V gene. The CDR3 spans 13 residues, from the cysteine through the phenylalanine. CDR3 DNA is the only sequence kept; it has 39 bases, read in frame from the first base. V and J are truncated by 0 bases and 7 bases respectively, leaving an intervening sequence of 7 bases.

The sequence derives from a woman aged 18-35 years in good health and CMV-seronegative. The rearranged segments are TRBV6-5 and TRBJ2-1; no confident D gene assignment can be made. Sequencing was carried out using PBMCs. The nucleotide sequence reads TGTGCCAGCAGTTACTCGACGCGGAATGAGCAGTTCTTC. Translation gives CASSYSTRNEQFF.